What follows are 5 T cell receptor beta chains derived from one specimen sequenced in a study of CD8 T cells in ankylosing spondylitis. TCRdb reprocessed the 5' RACE reads with MiXCR, giving one entry per CDR3 protein. Among a few hundred thousand distinct CDR3 sequences, 18% were seen once, and the ten largest hold about a third. The source material was blood, either unsorted or a sorted T cell fraction (not recorded which). The receptors stem from a male donor with ankylosing spondylitis or in good health (not recorded which).

The chain uses TRBV27 and TRBJ2-2, with unresolved D. V dropped 2 bases and J dropped 3 bases, with 7 bases sitting between them. The CDR3 extends over 14 amino acids. CDR1 and CDR2 (germline): MNHEY, SMNVEV (reference sequence). The CDR3 protein is CASSLDRDTGELFF. DNA for the CDR3: TGTGCCAGCAGTTTAGACCGGGACACCGGGGAGCTGTTTTTT.

This clonotype was seen repeatedly, ten times or more. CDR3 sequence reads: CASSFRDTGELFF. CDR3 in DNA: TGTGCCAGCAGTTTCAGGGATACCGGGGAGCTGTTTTTT. The genes are TRBV12-3 or TRBV12-4 and TRBJ2-2; a possible D gene is TRBD1 (5 bases). V dropped 3 bases and J dropped 5 bases, with 7 bases sitting between them. CDR3 length: 13 residues.

This clonotype was observed at least ten times. The J gene is TRBJ2-7, the V gene TRBV6-1; maybe TRBD1 (5 bases). There are 13 residues in the CDR3. The germline V gene encodes CDR1 MNHNS and CDR2 SASEGT. Trimming removed 3 bases from V and 1 base from J, with 7 bases in between. In DNA form, the CDR3 reads TGTGCCAGCAGTGAGGGGCCGTCCTACGAGCAGTACTTC. Its protein product is CASSEGPSYEQYF.

The CDR3 here is CASSLGLNPAYEQYF. CDR3 bases: TGTGCCAGCAGCTTAGGCCTGAATCCTGCCTACGAGCAGTACTTC. The rearrangement links TRBV7-2 to TRBJ2-7; no definite D call. The CDR3 covers 15 residues. Germline CDR1 is SGHTA and CDR2 is FQGNSA. V shed 1 base and J shed 2 bases, with 12 bases lying between them. The full variable domain, rest sourced from reference TRBV7-2 and TRBJ2-7, is GAGVSQSPSNKVTEKGKDVELRCDPISGHTALYWYRQSLGQGLEFLIYFQGNSAPDKSGLPSDRFSAERTGGSVSTLTIQRTQQEDSAVYLCASSLGLNPAYEQYFGPGTRLTVT.

At least ten counts were recorded for this clonotype. The rearrangement links TRBV7-9 to TRBJ2-7, with D possibly TRBD2 on 7 matching bases. V lost 7 bases to trimming and J lost 3 bases, with 16 bases between them. The CDR3 covers 14 residues. From germline, CDR1 is SEHNR and CDR2 FQNEAQ (reference sequence). In nucleotides, the CDR3 is TGTGCCAGCACCCCCCCGGGGGGCGGCTACGAGCAGTACTTC. As protein: CASTPPGGGYEQYF.